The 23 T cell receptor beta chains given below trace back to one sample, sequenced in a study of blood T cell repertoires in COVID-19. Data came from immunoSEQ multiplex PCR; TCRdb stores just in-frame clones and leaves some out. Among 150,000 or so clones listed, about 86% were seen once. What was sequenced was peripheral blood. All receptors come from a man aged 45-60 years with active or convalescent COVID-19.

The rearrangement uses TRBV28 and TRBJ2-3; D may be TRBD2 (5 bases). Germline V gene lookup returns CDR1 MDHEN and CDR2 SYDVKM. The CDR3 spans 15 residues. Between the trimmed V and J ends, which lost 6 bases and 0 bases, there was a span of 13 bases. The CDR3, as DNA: TGTGCCAGCAGGCCTACTAGGGCTAGCACAGATACGCAGTATTTT. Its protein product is CASRPTRASTDTQYF.

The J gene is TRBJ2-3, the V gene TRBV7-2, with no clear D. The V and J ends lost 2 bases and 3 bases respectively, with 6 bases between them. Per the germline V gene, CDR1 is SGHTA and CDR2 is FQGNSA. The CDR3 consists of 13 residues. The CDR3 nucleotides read TGTGCCAGCAGCTTACTTTTTACAGATACGCAGTATTTT. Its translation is CASSLLFTDTQYF.

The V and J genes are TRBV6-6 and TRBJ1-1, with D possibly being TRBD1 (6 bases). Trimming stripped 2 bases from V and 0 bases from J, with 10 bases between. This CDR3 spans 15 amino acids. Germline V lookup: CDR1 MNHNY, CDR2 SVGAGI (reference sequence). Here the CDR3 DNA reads TGTGCCAGCAGTTACCCGACAGGTATGAACACTGAAGCTTTCTTT. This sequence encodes CASSYPTGMNTEAFF.

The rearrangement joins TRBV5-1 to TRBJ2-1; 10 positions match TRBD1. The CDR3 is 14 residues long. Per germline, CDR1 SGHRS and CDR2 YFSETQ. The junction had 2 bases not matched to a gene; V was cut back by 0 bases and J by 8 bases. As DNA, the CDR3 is TGCGCCAGCAGCTTGGGACAGGGGGCGGATGAGCAGTTCTTC. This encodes CASSLGQGADEQFF.

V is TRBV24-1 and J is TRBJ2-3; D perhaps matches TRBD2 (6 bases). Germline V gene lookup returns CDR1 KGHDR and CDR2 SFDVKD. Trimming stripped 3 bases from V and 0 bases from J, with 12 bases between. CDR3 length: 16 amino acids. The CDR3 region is CATSDLPGTSTDTQYF. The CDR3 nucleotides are TGTGCCACCAGTGATCTGCCCGGGACTAGCACAGATACGCAGTATTTT.

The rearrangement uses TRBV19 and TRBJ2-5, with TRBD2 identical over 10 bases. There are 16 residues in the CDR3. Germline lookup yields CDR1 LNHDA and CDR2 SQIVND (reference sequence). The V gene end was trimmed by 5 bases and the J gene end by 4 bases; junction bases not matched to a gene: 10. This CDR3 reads CASSVSVAGGLETQYF. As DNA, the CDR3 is TGTGCCAGTAGTGTTTCGGTAGCGGGGGGCCTAGAGACCCAGTACTTC.

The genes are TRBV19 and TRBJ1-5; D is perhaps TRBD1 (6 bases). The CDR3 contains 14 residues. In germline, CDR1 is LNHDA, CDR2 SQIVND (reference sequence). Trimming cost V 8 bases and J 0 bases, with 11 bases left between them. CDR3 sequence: CASAGVISNQPQHF. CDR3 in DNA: TGTGCCAGTGCAGGGGTGATTAGCAATCAGCCCCAGCATTTT.

This chain's CDR3 is CAVGADYGYTF. The CDR3 nucleotides are TGTGCCGTTGGGGCGGACTATGGCTACACCTTC. The chain uses TRBV27 and TRBJ1-2, with D perhaps TRBD1 (5 bases). This CDR3 contains 11 residues. Germline V gives CDR1 MNHEY, CDR2 SMNVEV (reference sequence). Between the trimmed V and J ends, which lost 11 bases and 3 bases, there was a span of 10 bases.

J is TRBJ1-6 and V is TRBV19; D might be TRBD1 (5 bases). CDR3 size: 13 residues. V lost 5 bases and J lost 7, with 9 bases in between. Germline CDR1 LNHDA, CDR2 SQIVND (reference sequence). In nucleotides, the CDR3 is TGTGCCAGTAGTTCAGGGTTCAATTCACCCCTCCACTTT. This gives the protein CASSSGFNSPLHF.

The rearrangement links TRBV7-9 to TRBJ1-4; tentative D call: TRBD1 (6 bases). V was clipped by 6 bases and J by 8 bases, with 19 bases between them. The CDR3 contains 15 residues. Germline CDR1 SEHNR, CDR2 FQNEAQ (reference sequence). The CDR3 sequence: CASSPGMGTREKLFF. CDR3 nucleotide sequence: TGTGCCAGCAGTCCAGGGATGGGGACAAGGGAAAAACTGTTTTTT.

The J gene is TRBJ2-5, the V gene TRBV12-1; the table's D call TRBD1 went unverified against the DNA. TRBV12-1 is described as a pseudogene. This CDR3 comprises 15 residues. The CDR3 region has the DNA TGTGCCAGCAGCTCTTGGACAGGGGTAGGAGAGACCCAGTACTTC. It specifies CASSSWTGVGETQYF.

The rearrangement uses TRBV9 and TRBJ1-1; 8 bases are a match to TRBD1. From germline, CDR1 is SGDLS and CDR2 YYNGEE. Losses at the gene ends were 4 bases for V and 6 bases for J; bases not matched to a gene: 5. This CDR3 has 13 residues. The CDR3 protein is CASSLNRGSEAFF. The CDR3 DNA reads TGTGCCAGCAGCCTCAACAGGGGGTCTGAAGCTTTCTTT.

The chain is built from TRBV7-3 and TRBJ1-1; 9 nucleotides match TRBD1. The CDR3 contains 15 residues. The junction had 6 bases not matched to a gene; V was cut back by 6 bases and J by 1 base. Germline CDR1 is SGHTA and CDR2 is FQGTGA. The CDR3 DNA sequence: TGTGCCAGCAGTTCCCCGGGACAGGGGAACACTGAAGCTTTCTTT. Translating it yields CASSSPGQGNTEAFF. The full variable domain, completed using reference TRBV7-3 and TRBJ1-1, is GAGVSQTPSNKVTEKGKYVELRCDPISGHTALYWYRQSLGQGPEFLIYFQGTGAADDSGLPNDRFFAVRPEGSVSTLKIQRTERGDSAVYLCASSSPGQGNTEAFFGQGTRLTVV.

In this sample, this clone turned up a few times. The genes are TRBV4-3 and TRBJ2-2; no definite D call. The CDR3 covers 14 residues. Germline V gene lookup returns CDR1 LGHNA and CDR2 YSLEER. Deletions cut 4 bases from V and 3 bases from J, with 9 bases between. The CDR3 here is CASSPYGDTGELFF. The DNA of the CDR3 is TGCGCCAGCAGCCCATACGGTGACACCGGGGAGCTGTTTTTT.

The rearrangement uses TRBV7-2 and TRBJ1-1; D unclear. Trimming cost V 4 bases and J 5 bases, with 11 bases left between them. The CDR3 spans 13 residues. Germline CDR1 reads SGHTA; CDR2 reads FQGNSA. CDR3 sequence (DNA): TGTGCCAGCAGCTCCCCCGAGGGAACTGAAGCTTTCTTT. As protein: CASSSPEGTEAFF.

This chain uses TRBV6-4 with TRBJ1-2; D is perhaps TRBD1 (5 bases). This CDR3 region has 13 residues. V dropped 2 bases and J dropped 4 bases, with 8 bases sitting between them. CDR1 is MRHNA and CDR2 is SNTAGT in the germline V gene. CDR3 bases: TGTGCCAGCAGTGACGGGGGAGGCTATGGCTACACCTTC. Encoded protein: CASSDGGGYGYTF.

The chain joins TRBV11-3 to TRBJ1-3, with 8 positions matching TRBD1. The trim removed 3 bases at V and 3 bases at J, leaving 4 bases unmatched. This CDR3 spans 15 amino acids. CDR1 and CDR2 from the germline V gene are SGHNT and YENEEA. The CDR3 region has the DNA TGTGCCAGCAGCTTCTTCGGGACAGGTGGAAACACCATATATTTT. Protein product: CASSFFGTGGNTIYF.

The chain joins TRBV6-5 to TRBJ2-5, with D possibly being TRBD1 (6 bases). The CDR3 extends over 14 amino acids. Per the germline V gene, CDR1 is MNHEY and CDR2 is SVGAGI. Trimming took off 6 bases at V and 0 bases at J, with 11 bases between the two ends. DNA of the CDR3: TGTGCCAGCAGGCCCGACAGGAACCAAGAGACCCAGTACTTC. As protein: CASRPDRNQETQYF.

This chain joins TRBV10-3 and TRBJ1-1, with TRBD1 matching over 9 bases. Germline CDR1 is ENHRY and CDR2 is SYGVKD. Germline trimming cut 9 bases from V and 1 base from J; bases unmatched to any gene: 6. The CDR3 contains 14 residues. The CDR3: CAIRGQGKNTEAFF. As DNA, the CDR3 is TGTGCCATTAGAGGACAGGGGAAGAACACTGAAGCTTTCTTT.

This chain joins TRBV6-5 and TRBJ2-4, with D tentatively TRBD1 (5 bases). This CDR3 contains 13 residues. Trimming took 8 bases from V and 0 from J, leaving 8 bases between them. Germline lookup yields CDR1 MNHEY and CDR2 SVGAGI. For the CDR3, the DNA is TGTGCCAGCCTAGGGGAAGCCAAAAACATTCAGTACTTC. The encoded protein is CASLGEAKNIQYF.

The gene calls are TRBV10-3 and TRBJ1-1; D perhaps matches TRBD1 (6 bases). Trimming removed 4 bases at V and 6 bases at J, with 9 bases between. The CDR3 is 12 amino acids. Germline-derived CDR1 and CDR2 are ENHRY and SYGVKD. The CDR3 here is CAISVEGAEAFF. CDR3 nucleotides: TGTGCCATCAGTGTTGAGGGGGCTGAAGCTTTCTTT.

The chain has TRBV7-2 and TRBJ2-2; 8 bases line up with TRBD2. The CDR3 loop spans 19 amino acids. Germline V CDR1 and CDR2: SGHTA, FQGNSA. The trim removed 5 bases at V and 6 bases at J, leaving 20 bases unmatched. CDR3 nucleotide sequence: TGTGCCAGCAGCAACCGGCGGGCGGGGGGCGCAAGGTCGGCCGGGGAGCTGTTTTTT. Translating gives CASSNRRAGGARSAGELFF.

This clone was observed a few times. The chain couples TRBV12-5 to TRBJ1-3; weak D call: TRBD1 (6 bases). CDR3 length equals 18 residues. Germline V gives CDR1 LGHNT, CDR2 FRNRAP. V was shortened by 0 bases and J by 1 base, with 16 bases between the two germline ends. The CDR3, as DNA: TGTGCTAGTGGTTTGGTACTTAGGGGGGGTATTTCTGGAAACACCATATATTTT. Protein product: CASGLVLRGGISGNTIYF.